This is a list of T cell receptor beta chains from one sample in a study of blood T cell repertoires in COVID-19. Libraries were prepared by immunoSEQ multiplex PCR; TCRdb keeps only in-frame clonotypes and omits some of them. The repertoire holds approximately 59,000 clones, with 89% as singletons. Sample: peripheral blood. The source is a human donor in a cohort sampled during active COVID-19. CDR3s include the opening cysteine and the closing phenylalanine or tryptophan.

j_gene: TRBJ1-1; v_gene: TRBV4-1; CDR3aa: CASSHTGTANTEAFF
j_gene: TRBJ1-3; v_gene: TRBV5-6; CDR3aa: CASSLAGRVSGNTIYF
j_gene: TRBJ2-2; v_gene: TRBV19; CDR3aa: CASSTRKDFRGTGELFF
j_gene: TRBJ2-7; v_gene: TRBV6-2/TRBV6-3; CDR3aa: CASSYASGTGFYEQYF
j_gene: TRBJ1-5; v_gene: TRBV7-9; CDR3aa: CASSLVRGRTQPQHF
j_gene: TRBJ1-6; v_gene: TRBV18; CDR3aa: CASSPWAGEYNSPLHF
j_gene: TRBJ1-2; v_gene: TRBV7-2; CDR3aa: CASSLASEGYGYTF
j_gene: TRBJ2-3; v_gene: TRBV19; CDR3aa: CASSIRAAWDRSTDTQYF
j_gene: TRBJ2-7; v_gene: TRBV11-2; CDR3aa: CASSFHRDRGHEQYF
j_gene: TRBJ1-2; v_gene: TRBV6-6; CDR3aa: CASRANRDRENYGYTF
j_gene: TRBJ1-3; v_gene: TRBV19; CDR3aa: CASSMATGSSGNTIYF
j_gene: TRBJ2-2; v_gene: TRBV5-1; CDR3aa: CASSLRQSTGELFF
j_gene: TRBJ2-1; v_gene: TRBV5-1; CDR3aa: CASRGQVVLNEQFF
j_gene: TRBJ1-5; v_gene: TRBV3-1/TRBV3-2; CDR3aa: CASSQGDSSPQHF
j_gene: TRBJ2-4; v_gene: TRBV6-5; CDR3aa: CASSYSGAGGIIQYF
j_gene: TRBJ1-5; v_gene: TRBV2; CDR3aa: CASSAGQGPLSPQHF
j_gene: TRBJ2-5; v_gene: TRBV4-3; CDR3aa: CASSQAVNSARGLTQYF
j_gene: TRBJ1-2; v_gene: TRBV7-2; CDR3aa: CASSHRQLIYGYTF
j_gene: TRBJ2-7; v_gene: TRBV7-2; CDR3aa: CASSPRGASGGPFSYEQYF
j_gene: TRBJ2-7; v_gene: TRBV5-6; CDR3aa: CASGAGDEQYF
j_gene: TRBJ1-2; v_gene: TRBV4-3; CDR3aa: CASSQEPQIYTF
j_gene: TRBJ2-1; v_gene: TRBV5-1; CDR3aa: CASSSSRAGVYNEQFF
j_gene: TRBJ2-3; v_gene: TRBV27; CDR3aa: CASSYRGVLTDTQYF
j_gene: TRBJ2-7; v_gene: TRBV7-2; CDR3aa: CASSVSGGARRSYEQYF
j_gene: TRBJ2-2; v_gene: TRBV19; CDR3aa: CASRETGGFNTGELFF
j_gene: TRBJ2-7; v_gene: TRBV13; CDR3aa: CASSLGGRGLHEQYF
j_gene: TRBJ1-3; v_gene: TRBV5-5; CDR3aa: CASSFGGSGNTIYF
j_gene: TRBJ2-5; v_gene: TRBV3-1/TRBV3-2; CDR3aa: CASSQVRETQYF
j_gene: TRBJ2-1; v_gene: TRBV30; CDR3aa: CAWTGGGNEQFF